The 15 T cell receptor beta chains below were found in one sample sequenced in a study of cytomegalovirus exposure and HLA in healthy donors. Primers included in the PCR were 60 Vbeta and 13 Jbeta primers. Clones were read by immunoSEQ multiplex PCR, and TCRdb kept only the in-frame ones, dropping some. The profile covers about 120,000 clones, with roughly 65% appearing a single time and over 8% taken by the ten largest. Sequenced material: PBMCs. Every receptor here comes from a man aged 35-49 years in good health and CMV-seropositive.

This clone was detected only once. The rearrangement links TRBV7-2 to TRBJ2-1, with D tentatively TRBD1 (6 bases). Germline loops: CDR1 SGHTA, CDR2 FQGNSA. The CDR3 is made up of 13 amino acids. V was pared by 5 bases and J by 7 bases, with 12 bases between. CDR3 coding DNA: TGTGCCAGCAGCCAACTGGACAGTAATGAGCAGTTCTTC. Its translation is CASSQLDSNEQFF.

J is TRBJ1-5 and V is TRBV7-2, with D maybe TRBD1 (6 bases). Per the germline V gene, CDR1 is SGHTA and CDR2 is FQGNSA. The CDR3 spans 15 residues. V shed 2 bases and J shed 2 bases, with 10 bases lying between them. Here the CDR3 reads CASSLYSGGNQPQHF. CDR3 nucleotide sequence: TGTGCCAGCAGCTTATACTCAGGGGGCAATCAGCCCCAGCATTTT.

V usage is TRBV30 and J usage is TRBJ2-7, with a weak D call TRBD1 (6 bases). V lost 3 bases to trimming and J lost 4 bases, with 13 bases between them. The CDR3 length is 13 residues. The germline gives CDR1 GTSNPN, CDR2 SVGIG (reference sequence). For the CDR3, the DNA is TGTGCCTGGAGGGACGAGGGGGTTTACGAGCAGTACTTC. Its protein is CAWRDEGVYEQYF.

This clone has more than one count but fewer than ten. The chain combines TRBV28 with TRBJ1-4, with 8 nucleotides matching TRBD1. Germline V lookup: CDR1 MDHEN, CDR2 SYDVKM. Trimming removed 4 bases from V and 8 bases from J; junction bases left unmatched: 6. The length of the CDR3 is 14 residues. CDR3 nucleotide sequence: TGTGCCAGCAGTTACGGACAGGGACGGGAAAAACTGTTTTTT. It is translated as CASSYGQGREKLFF. Filled out from reference TRBV28 and TRBJ1-4, the complete variable domain reads DVKVTQSSRYLVKRTGEKVFLECVQDMDHENMFWYRQDPGLGLRLIYFSYDVKMKEKGDIPEGYSVSREKKERFSLILESASTNQTSMYLCASSYGQGREKLFFGSGTQLSVL.

The CDR3 loop is CASSRKGQTSGANVLTF. CDR3 in DNA: TGTGCCAGCAGCCGTAAGGGACAAACCTCTGGGGCCAACGTCCTGACTTTC. The chain links TRBV27 to TRBJ2-6; tentative D call: TRBD1 (6 bases). Trimming shortened V by 6 bases and J by 0 bases, and 15 bases separated the two germline ends. Germline assignment: CDR1 MNHEY and CDR2 SMNVEV (reference sequence). The length of the CDR3 is 17 residues.

This clone was counted a few times. This sequence joins TRBV6-5 and TRBJ1-5, with a weak D call TRBD1 (6 bases). Germline CDR1 MNHEY, CDR2 SVGAGI. The CDR3 is 14 amino acids. Trimming stripped 6 bases from V and 2 bases from J, with 11 bases between. For the CDR3, the DNA is TGTGCCAGCAGGGGGGCGTGGGGCAATCAGCCCCAGCATTTT. Protein product: CASRGAWGNQPQHF.

This chain links TRBV25-1 with TRBJ2-7; 8 bases match TRBD2. CDR1 is MGHDK, CDR2 SYGVNS, per germline. This CDR3 comprises 14 residues. V shed 3 bases and J 7 bases; nucleotides not matched to a gene: 8. The CDR3 reads CASSDSGLANEQYF. DNA for the CDR3: TGTGCCAGCAGTGACTCAGGACTAGCTAATGAGCAGTACTTC.

This chain joins TRBV5-1 and TRBJ2-5, with D tentatively TRBD2 (5 bases). This CDR3 is built from 14 residues. Germline CDR1 SGHRS, CDR2 YFSETQ. With 1 base removed from V and 2 bases from J, the gap between germline ends came to 9 bases. CDR3 protein: CASSLSRGQETQYF. CDR3 nucleotide sequence: TGCGCCAGCAGCTTGAGCCGAGGGCAAGAGACCCAGTACTTC.

The rearrangement links TRBV5-8 to TRBJ1-5, with 9 bases lining up with TRBD1. The V gene's germline CDR1 is SGHTS and CDR2 YDEGEE. V lost 5 bases to trimming and J lost 1 base; unmatched junction nucleotides: 7. This CDR3 has 16 residues. Here the CDR3 reads CASRLTGGGSNQPQHF. The DNA of the CDR3 is TGTGCCAGCAGGTTAACAGGGGGCGGAAGCAATCAGCCCCAGCATTTT.

The chain recombines TRBV29-1 with TRBJ2-3; D not resolved. This CDR3 is 13 amino acids long. The germline V and J ends were trimmed by 4 bases and 0 bases, with 8 bases remaining between them. The V gene's germline CDR1 is SQVTM and CDR2 ANQGSEA. DNA for the CDR3: TGCAGCGTTGGCGATGCTAGCACAGATACGCAGTATTTT. Protein sequence: CSVGDASTDTQYF.

V is TRBV10-3 and J is TRBJ2-3, with unresolved D. This CDR3 is 16 amino acids long. Trimming took off 0 bases at V and 0 bases at J, with 10 bases between the two ends. Germline CDR1 and CDR2: ENHRY and SYGVKD. This CDR3 reads CAISESRSASTDTQYF. CDR3 nucleotides: TGTGCCATCAGTGAGTCGAGGAGCGCTAGCACAGATACGCAGTATTTT.

This chain joins TRBV30 and TRBJ2-5; D is possibly TRBD1 (7 bases). Germline loops: CDR1 GTSNPN, CDR2 SVGIG (reference sequence). Trimming shortened V by 2 bases and J by 5 bases, and 15 bases separated the two germline ends. The CDR3 consists of 14 residues. Written as DNA, the CDR3 is TGTGCCTGGAGTAGGGGTTCAGGGGGGGAGACCCAGTACTTC. This codes for CAWSRGSGGETQYF. The full variable domain, with the rest looked up from reference TRBV30 and TRBJ2-5, is SQTIHQWPATLVQPVGSPLSLECTVEGTSNPNLYWYRQAAGRGLQLLFYSVGIGQISSEVPQNLSASRPQDRQFILSSKKLLLSDSGFYLCAWSRGSGGETQYFGPGTRLLVL.

This sequence joins TRBV5-1 and TRBJ2-5; a weak D match, TRBD1 (5 bases). V shed 5 bases and J shed 3 bases, with 8 bases lying between them. Germline assignment: CDR1 SGHRS and CDR2 YFSETQ. The CDR3 is made up of 12 amino acids. The CDR3: CASSTGEETQYF. CDR3 nucleotide sequence: TGCGCCAGCAGTACAGGAGAAGAGACCCAGTACTTC.

CDR3 protein: CASSLPYRGSTEAFF. The CDR3 coding sequence is TGTGCCAGCAGTTTGCCTTACAGGGGCAGCACTGAAGCTTTCTTT. This chain joins TRBV28 and TRBJ1-1; 7 bases are a match to TRBD1. Germline loops: CDR1 MDHEN, CDR2 SYDVKM. Losses at the gene ends were 3 bases for V and 4 bases for J; bases not matched to a gene: 8. The CDR3 runs 15 residues. Full variable domain (remainder filled in from reference TRBV28 and TRBJ1-1): DVKVTQSSRYLVKRTGEKVFLECVQDMDHENMFWYRQDPGLGLRLIYFSYDVKMKEKGDIPEGYSVSREKKERFSLILESASTNQTSMYLCASSLPYRGSTEAFFGQGTRLTVV.

The chain is built from TRBV11-2 and TRBJ2-1; 10 bases are shared with TRBD2. Germline V gene sequence: CDR1 SGHAT, CDR2 FQNNGV. Trimming at V came to 1 base and at J to 7 bases, leaving 4 bases not matched to a gene. The CDR3 spans 15 residues. The CDR3 loop is CASSLGLAGGNEQFF. The CDR3 DNA sequence: TGTGCCAGCAGCTTAGGGTTAGCGGGGGGAAATGAGCAGTTCTTC.